The 2 T cell receptor beta chains reported below all come from one sample, sequenced in a study of CD8 T cells in Susac syndrome. An amount of RNA that ranged from roughly 0.45 to 1 ug was reverse transcribed with random hexamers. TCRdb reprocessed the immunoSEQ multiplex PCR reads with MiXCR, giving one entry per CDR3 protein. This table has some 240,000 distinct CDR3 sequences, around 96% appearing once. Material for sequencing was CD4+ T cells from PBMCs. Source of these receptors: a human donor with Susac syndrome.

This chain joins TRBV30 and TRBJ1-4; D not certain. V dropped 2 bases and J dropped 11 bases, with 15 bases sitting between them. Germline CDR1 is GTSNPN and CDR2 is SVGIG (reference sequence). This CDR3 region has 13 residues. CDR3 bases: TGTGCCTGGAGTCAACCGGAGTCCACCAAACTGTTTTTT. As protein: CAWSQPESTKLFF. Full variable domain (missing parts from reference TRBV30 and TRBJ1-4): SQTIHQWPATLVQPVGSPLSLECTVEGTSNPNLYWYRQAAGRGLQLLFYSVGIGQISSEVPQNLSASRPQDRQFILSSKKLLLSDSGFYLCAWSQPESTKLFFGSGTQLSVL.

The chain links TRBV14 to TRBJ1-2; no definite D call. Trimming cost V 4 bases and J 7 bases, with 13 bases left between them. Germline CDR1 is SGHDN and CDR2 is FVKESK. This CDR3 is built from 13 residues. CDR3 amino acids: CASSPSPRRGYTF. DNA of the CDR3: TGTGCCAGCAGCCCCTCCCCACGACGTGGCTACACCTTC.